Each of the 21 T cell receptor beta chains below was sequenced from the same sample in a study of blood T cell repertoires in COVID-19. Sequenced by immunoSEQ multiplex PCR; TCRdb stores in-frame clones only, minus some. In the table there are over 200,000 clones, 70% to 90% of which are singletons. Material for sequencing was PBMCs or T cells enriched from blood (not recorded which). The receptors derive from a woman aged 50 to 60 who had recovered from COVID-19.

This clone was counted a single time. This sequence joins TRBV20-1 and TRBJ1-5; weak D call: TRBD1 (6 bases). Trimming cost V 3 bases and J 4 bases, with 16 bases left between them. Germline CDR1 is DFQATT and CDR2 is SNEGSKA (reference sequence). There are 15 residues in the CDR3. The CDR3 region is CSASLGARGNQPQHF. In DNA, the CDR3 is TGCAGTGCTAGTCTAGGGGCTAGGGGGAATCAGCCCCAGCATTTT.

The chain is built from TRBV2 and TRBJ2-3; 9 nucleotides agree with TRBD2. Germline V gene lookup returns CDR1 SNHLY and CDR2 FYNNEI. V lost 4 bases and J lost 2; bases outside the gene matches: 4. The CDR3 runs 15 residues. CDR3 residues: CASSVVAGVTDTQYF. The DNA of the CDR3 is TGTGCCAGCAGTGTAGTAGCGGGGGTCACAGATACGCAGTATTTT.

The chain is built from TRBV19 and TRBJ1-5; weak D call: TRBD1 (5 bases). Germline V gene lookup returns CDR1 LNHDA and CDR2 SQIVND (reference sequence). Trimming shortened V by 7 bases and J by 5 bases, and 15 bases separated the two germline ends. The length of the CDR3 is 14 residues. The CDR3 DNA reads as TGTGCCAGTACCCAAGGGACTGCCTATCAGCCCCAGCATTTT. It encodes CASTQGTAYQPQHF. Supplemented by reference TRBV19 and TRBJ1-5, the full variable domain reads DGGITQSPKYLFRKEGQNVTLSCEQNLNHDAMYWYRQDPGQGLRLIYYSQIVNDFQKGDIAEGYSVSREKKESFPLTVTSAQKNPTAFYLCASTQGTAYQPQHFGDGTRLSIL.

The chain carries TRBV5-4 and TRBJ2-2; 11 positions match TRBD2. The V and J ends lost 4 bases and 1 base, in that order; junction bases with no gene match: 3. Germline lookup yields CDR1 SGHNT and CDR2 YYREEE (reference sequence). The CDR3 loop spans 16 amino acids. This CDR3 reads CASSGGTSGNTGELFF. For the CDR3, the DNA is TGTGCCAGCAGCGGGGGGACTAGCGGGAACACCGGGGAGCTGTTTTTT.

The count of this clone is one. This chain links TRBV11-2 with TRBJ1-2, with D maybe TRBD1 (6 bases). V was shortened by 2 bases and J by 2 bases, with 12 bases between the two germline ends. Germline V gene lookup returns CDR1 SGHAT and CDR2 FQNNGV. The CDR3 has 15 residues. CDR3 region: CASSLFGGSNYGYTF. CDR3 sequence (DNA): TGTGCCAGCAGCTTATTTGGGGGCTCCAACTATGGCTACACCTTC. Using reference TRBV11-2 and TRBJ1-2 for the parts outside the CDR3, the full variable domain is EAGVAQSPRYKIIEKRQSVAFWCNPISGHATLYWYQQILGQGPKLLIQFQNNGVVDDSQLPKDRFSAERLKGVDSTLKIQPAKLEDSAVYLCASSLFGGSNYGYTFGSGTRLTVV.

The chain carries TRBV5-1 and TRBJ1-2; 7 bases fit TRBD1. V gave up 1 base and J gave up 2 bases; unmatched junction bases: 2. CDR1 is SGHRS, CDR2 YFSETQ, per germline. The CDR3 extends over 14 amino acids. CDR3 nucleotides: TGCGCCAGCAGCTTGCAGGGGGACAACTATGGCTACACCTTC. This sequence encodes CASSLQGDNYGYTF. The whole variable domain, remainder taken from reference TRBV5-1 and TRBJ1-2, is KAGVTQTPRYLIKTRGQQVTLSCSPISGHRSVSWYQQTPGQGLQFLFEYFSETQRNKGNFPGRFSGRQFSNSRSEMNVSTLELGDSALYLCASSLQGDNYGYTFGSGTRLTVV.

The chain's CDR3 is CASSDRDRVSETQYF. The CDR3 DNA reads TGTGCCAGCAGCGACCGGGACAGGGTATCTGAGACCCAGTACTTC. This chain joins TRBV7-9 and TRBJ2-5; 9 bases map to TRBD1. In germline, CDR1 is SEHNR, CDR2 FQNEAQ (reference sequence). V shed 5 bases and J 5 bases; nucleotides not matched to a gene: 9. The CDR3 extends over 15 amino acids.

J is TRBJ2-1 and V is TRBV19, with D maybe TRBD2 (6 bases). Per germline, CDR1 LNHDA and CDR2 SQIVND (reference sequence). The CDR3 spans 14 residues. V was shortened by 7 bases and J by 10 bases, with 20 bases between the two germline ends. CDR3 amino acids: CASNRPGQRAEQFF. CDR3 DNA sequence: TGTGCCAGTAATCGACCGGGGCAGCGGGCAGAGCAGTTCTTC.

This clone was found a few times. The chain carries TRBV3-1 (or the pseudogene TRBV3-2) and TRBJ2-2; D perhaps matches TRBD2 (7 bases). Germline V gene sequence: CDR1 LGHDT, CDR2 YNNKEL (reference sequence). This CDR3 spans 15 amino acids. V was shortened by 1 base and J by 4 bases, with 10 bases between the two germline ends. In nucleotides, the CDR3 is TGTGCCAGCAGCCAAGCTGCGGGGGCCACCGGGGAGCTGTTTTTT. Amino acid sequence: CASSQAAGATGELFF.

This clone was recorded a few times. This chain uses TRBV7-8 with TRBJ2-5; the D is unclear. The CDR3 runs 14 residues. CDR1 and CDR2 (germline): SGHVS, FQNEAQ. Deletions cut 3 bases from V and 1 base from J, with 9 bases between. The CDR3: CASSFAEFQETQYF. CDR3 coding DNA: TGTGCCAGCAGCTTCGCCGAGTTCCAAGAGACCCAGTACTTC.

The gene calls are TRBV6-1 and TRBJ2-1, with D possibly TRBD2 on 6 matching bases. Trimming stripped 2 bases from V and 7 bases from J, with 12 bases between. This CDR3 is 14 amino acids long. Germline assignment: CDR1 MNHNS and CDR2 SASEGT. CDR3 protein: CASSESPTRNEQFF. CDR3 bases: TGTGCCAGCAGTGAATCCCCGACTAGGAATGAGCAGTTCTTC.

The J gene is TRBJ1-1, the V gene TRBV16; possible D gene TRBD1, 6 bases. Germline V gives CDR1 KGHSY, CDR2 FQNENV. The CDR3 loop spans 14 amino acids. Trimming removed 4 bases from V and 6 bases from J, with 15 bases in between. The chain's CDR3 is CASSLGNRVAEAFF. CDR3 bases: TGTGCCAGCAGCCTAGGTAACAGGGTGGCTGAAGCTTTCTTT.

V usage is TRBV2 and J usage is TRBJ1-3, with D possibly being TRBD1 (5 bases). CDR1 and CDR2 (germline): SNHLY, FYNNEI. V was shortened by 8 bases and J by 4 bases, with 15 bases between the two germline ends. The CDR3 has 14 amino acids. The CDR3 loop is CASARTRNGNTIYF. The CDR3 region has the DNA TGTGCCAGCGCCAGGACACGGAACGGAAACACCATATATTTT.

This chain connects TRBV29-1 to TRBJ2-7, with D perhaps TRBD2 (5 bases). The germline CDR1 and CDR2 sequences are SQVTM and ANQGSEA. The CDR3 sequence is 12 residues long. V gave up 4 bases and J gave up 1 base, with 8 bases separating them. CDR3 region: CSVAEVSYEQYF. CDR3 coding DNA: TGCAGCGTTGCGGAGGTTTCCTACGAGCAGTACTTC.

The table lists this clone with a count of one. CDR3 amino acids: CASSYEGLLNPGELFF. As DNA, the CDR3 is TGTGCCAGCAGTTATGAGGGCCTCCTAAACCCCGGGGAGCTGTTTTTT. V is TRBV6-5 and J is TRBJ2-2; the D gene is possibly TRBD2 (5 bases). The CDR3 extends over 16 amino acids. V lost 3 bases and J 6 bases, leaving 17 bases between the germline ends. Germline loops: CDR1 MNHEY, CDR2 SVGAGI.

The rearrangement uses TRBV6-5 and TRBJ2-7; D perhaps matches TRBD2 (6 bases). The V and J ends lost 5 bases and 4 bases respectively, with 18 bases between them. The CDR3 loop spans 15 amino acids. CDR1 is MNHEY and CDR2 is SVGAGI in the germline V gene. The CDR3 protein is CASSTPSGVPYEQYF. CDR3 DNA: TGTGCCAGCAGTACCCCCTCGGGGGTTCCGTACGAGCAGTACTTC.

The chain recombines TRBV2 with TRBJ2-2; 7 bases align to TRBD2. Trimming cost V 8 bases and J 1 base; bases outside gene matches: 4. CDR3 length equals 14 residues. Looked up from germline, CDR1 is SNHLY and CDR2 is FYNNEI. The CDR3 nucleotides are TGTGCCAGCCGCGAGCGGGGGAACACCGGGGAGCTGTTTTTT. It yields the protein CASRERGNTGELFF.

This chain uses TRBV28 with TRBJ2-1; 9 bases map to TRBD2. Germline trimming cut 5 bases from V and 6 bases from J; bases unmatched to any gene: 5. The CDR3 covers 14 residues. Germline V CDR1 and CDR2: MDHEN, SYDVKM. The CDR3 coding sequence is TGTGCCAGCAGTCCCCCGACTAGCGGCAATGAGCAGTTCTTC. Amino acids: CASSPPTSGNEQFF.

This clone was observed a few times. J is TRBJ1-1 and V is TRBV11-2; the D gene is possibly TRBD1 (6 bases). Germline CDR1 SGHAT, CDR2 FQNNGV. The CDR3 has 12 residues. V lost 11 bases to trimming and J lost 2 bases, with 12 bases between them. CDR3 nucleotides: TGTGCCGGCGAACAGGGAAACACTGAAGCTTTCTTT. It encodes CAGEQGNTEAFF.

This sequence joins TRBV27 and TRBJ1-5; D uncertain. The V gene lost 3 bases and the J gene lost 6 bases, with 15 bases spanning the gap. CDR3 length: 15 amino acids. Germline V gives CDR1 MNHEY, CDR2 SMNVEV (reference sequence). Here the CDR3 reads CASSLRRELGQPQHF. The CDR3, as DNA: TGTGCCAGCAGTTTGAGGAGGGAGTTAGGTCAGCCCCAGCATTTT.

The gene calls are TRBV29-1 and TRBJ1-1, with D perhaps TRBD1 (6 bases). This CDR3 is 16 amino acids long. Trimming removed 6 bases from V and 7 bases from J, with 27 bases in between. CDR1 and CDR2 from the germline V gene are SQVTM and ANQGSEA. The CDR3 nucleotides read TGCAGCGTCGGACAGTTTATAAAGGGGTATCATGTTGAAGCTTTCTTT. This sequence encodes CSVGQFIKGYHVEAFF.